Listed below are T cell receptor beta chains from one sample, sequenced in a study of beta chain features in type 1 diabetes. Sequencing used immunoSEQ multiplex PCR; TCRdb keeps in-frame clones, though not all of them. The sample holds roughly 230,000 clones, about 10% seen once. Sequencing was done on a sample of naive CD4+ T cells from blood. The receptor source for this set is a woman aged 18 to 35 in good health. Both conserved end residues are part of each CDR3. A D gene is named only where the DNA matches it firmly. Clone size is given for some rows only: seen once, a few or many times, or a class if the clone is expanded.

cdr3_nt	cdr3_aa	clone_size	v_call	j_call	d_call
TGTGCCAGCTCACCGGAGGTTCGGACTGAAGCTTTCTTT	CASSPEVRTEAFF	NA	TRBV18	TRBJ1-1	NA
TGCGCCAGCAAGGGGGTTGGTCACTATGGCTACACCTTC	CASKGVGHYGYTF	many	TRBV23-1	TRBJ1-2	NA
TGCGCCAGCAGCCAAGGGGTAGCGGGGGAATTTTACAATGAGCAGTTCTTC	CASSQGVAGEFYNEQFF	NA	TRBV4-1	TRBJ2-1	TRBD2
TGCGCCAGCAGCTTGGTATTAGCGGGAGGACCTGAGCAGTTCTTC	CASSLVLAGGPEQFF	few	TRBV5-1	TRBJ2-1	TRBD2
TGTGCCAGCAGCCCCCGACAGGGGATAGGTGGAAACACCATATATTTT	CASSPRQGIGGNTIYF	few	TRBV9	TRBJ1-3	TRBD1
TGTGCCAGCAGCCCACGACTAGCGGGAGGTTACAATGAGCAGTTCTTC	CASSPRLAGGYNEQFF	few	TRBV11-2	TRBJ2-1	TRBD2
TGTGCCAGCAGTGGACAGGGGGCGCTTGCCTACGAGCAGTACTTC	CASSGQGALAYEQYF	NA	TRBV6-1	TRBJ2-7	TRBD1
TGTGCCAGCAGCGTAGATTTAGCGGGAGGATCCAATGAGCAGTTCTTC	CASSVDLAGGSNEQFF	NA	TRBV9	TRBJ2-1	TRBD2
TGTGCCAGCTCACCGACAGGGGGCACTGAAGCTTTCTTT	CASSPTGGTEAFF	NA	TRBV18	TRBJ1-1	TRBD1
TGTGCCTGGAGTGGGAGTGGTCCGTATAATTCACCCCTCCACTTT	CAWSGSGPYNSPLHF	NA	TRBV30	TRBJ1-6	NA
TGTGCCAGCAGTGTGAGCGGGGGCTCCTACGAGCAGTACTTC	CASSVSGGSYEQYF	few	TRBV6-4	TRBJ2-7	TRBD2
TGTGCCAGCCAACTCGGACAGGGTGCAGGCTACACCTTC	CASQLGQGAGYTF	few	TRBV6-5	TRBJ1-2	TRBD1
TGTGCCAGTAGTCCCCGGGGGGGCCGCAATCAGCCCCAGCATTTT	CASSPRGGRNQPQHF	NA	TRBV19	TRBJ1-5	NA
TGTGCCAGCAGCTACGTAACCGGGACAGTCGGTTATTTCAGAAACATTCAGTACTTC	CASSYVTGTVGYFRNIQYF	NA	TRBV7-9	TRBJ2-4	TRBD1